Listed below are T cell receptor beta chains from one sample, sequenced in a study of vaccination effects on CD4 cells after COVID-19. Their specific antigens are unknown. Clones were sequenced by immunoSEQ multiplex PCR, and TCRdb holds only the in-frame ones, with some missing. The repertoire consists of 20,000 or so clones, with about 73% occurring once and the leading ten covering over 9.5%. The starting material was CD4+ T cells from PBMCs cultured with HCoV-229E spike peptides, obtained before COVID-19 vaccination. The source of these receptors is a human donor who received a COVID-19 vaccine. Both conserved end residues are part of each CDR3. A D gene is named only where the DNA matches it firmly. Not every row has a clone size; where given, it reads once, few, many or a size class.

V gene: TRBV11-2
D gene: -
J gene: TRBJ2-2
clone size: -
CDR3 protein: CASRLGGLGALFF
CDR3 DNA: TGTGCCAGCAGACTGGGGGGTCTCGGGGCCCTGTTTTTT

V gene: TRBV2
D gene: TRBD1
J gene: TRBJ2-5
clone size: once
CDR3 protein: CASSTRTGGGETQYF
CDR3 DNA: TGTGCCAGCAGTACGCGGACAGGGGGGGGAGAGACCCAGTACTTC

V gene: TRBV11-2
D gene: -
J gene: TRBJ2-1
clone size: -
CDR3 protein: CASSQNWNEQFF
CDR3 DNA: TGTGCCAGCAGCCAAAATTGGAATGAGCAGTTCTTC

V gene: TRBV12-3/TRBV12-4
D gene: -
J gene: TRBJ1-2
clone size: -
CDR3 protein: CASSHHDNYGYTF
CDR3 DNA: TGTGCCAGCAGCCATCACGATAACTATGGCTACACCTTC

V gene: TRBV9
D gene: TRBD1
J gene: TRBJ2-1
clone size: once
CDR3 protein: CASSEHTGTADRNEQFF
CDR3 DNA: TGTGCCAGCAGTGAGCATACCGGGACAGCGGACAGAAATGAGCAGTTCTTC

V gene: TRBV18
D gene: -
J gene: TRBJ2-2
clone size: -
CDR3 protein: CASSPPNAESTGELFF
CDR3 DNA: TGTGCCAGCTCACCACCTAACGCGGAGAGCACCGGGGAGCTGTTTTTT

V gene: TRBV20-1
D gene: -
J gene: TRBJ2-2
clone size: few
CDR3 protein: CSATETGELFF
CDR3 DNA: TGCAGTGCTACCGAAACCGGGGAGCTGTTTTTT

V gene: TRBV9
D gene: -
J gene: TRBJ2-3
clone size: -
CDR3 protein: CASSVVTDTQYF
CDR3 DNA: TGTGCCAGCAGCGTAGTCACAGATACGCAGTATTTT

V gene: TRBV7-2
D gene: TRBD1
J gene: TRBJ1-1
clone size: -
CDR3 protein: CASSSGTAHWDTEAFF
CDR3 DNA: TGTGCCAGCAGCTCAGGGACAGCCCATTGGGACACTGAAGCTTTCTTT

V gene: TRBV12-3/TRBV12-4
D gene: -
J gene: TRBJ2-3
clone size: few
CDR3 protein: CASRGGRTQYF
CDR3 DNA: TGTGCCAGCAGGGGTGGTAGGACGCAGTATTTT

V gene: TRBV7-9
D gene: -
J gene: TRBJ2-3
clone size: few
CDR3 protein: CASSSRGVADTQYF
CDR3 DNA: TGTGCCAGCAGCTCCAGGGGGGTGGCAGATACGCAGTATTTT

V gene: TRBV2
D gene: -
J gene: TRBJ2-3
clone size: -
CDR3 protein: CASSEEAPDTQYF
CDR3 DNA: TGTGCCAGCAGTGAAGAAGCCCCAGATACGCAGTATTTT

V gene: TRBV20-1
D gene: -
J gene: TRBJ1-2
clone size: few
CDR3 protein: CSGQGDYGYTF
CDR3 DNA: TGCAGTGGCCAAGGTGACTATGGCTACACCTTC